The sequence of this T cell receptor (beta chain) was determined in a study of Ad26.COV2.S vaccination and SARS-CoV-2 variants. Turning to the study itself: In the COV1001 trial, the donor was in the Ad26.COV2.S arm. Whole-study findings and limits: After vaccination, reports described spike-specific CD8+ and CD4+ T cell responses as showing substantial breadth.

The CDR3 has 9 amino acids. Deletions cut 8 bases from V and 8 bases from J, with 9 bases between. Germline values: CDR1 DFQATT, CDR2 SNEGSKA (reference sequence). The treatment here: 15 to 20 received Ad26.COV2.S at low or high dose, single or two shots; 5 received placebo; per-sample allocation not given. Day 63 after the first vaccine or placebo injection was the time point for sampling. Whoever gave the sample was an adult aged 18-55 years in Boston. Expressing Wuhan-strain SARS-CoV-2 spike, an Ad26 vector served as the vaccine. Points on this clone: Its specificity is unknown.

The data were produced by immunoSEQ multiplex PCR, yet TCRdb's version contains in-frame clones alone and is incomplete. The top ten clones hold over 1.5% of a sample with 410,000 or so clones, approximately 92% of them seen once. Sample: peripheral blood, taken in a trial of Ad26.COV2.S vaccine versus placebo. V and J are TRBV20-1 and TRBJ1-1; D ambiguous. The receptor comes from a person aged 18-60 years who received the Ad26.COV2.S COVID-19 vaccine or a placebo. The CDR3 region has the DNA TGCAGTACCAGACCCGAAGCTTTCTTT. It specifies CSTRPEAFF.